The sequence of this T cell receptor beta chain was determined in a study of memory CD4+ T cells and cytomegalovirus serostatus. The assay was immunoSEQ multiplex PCR, and TCRdb's table has in-frame clones only and misses some. Found here are 50,000 to 75,000 clones, 75% to 90% of them singletons; the top ten hold nearly 0.9%. CDR1 is MNHEY and CDR2 is SMNVEV in the germline V gene (reference sequence). Trimming cost V 5 bases and J 0 bases, with 23 bases left between them. The CDR3 extends over 19 amino acids. Single viable CD3+CD4+CD8-CD45RO+ cells were sorted as the memory CD4+ T cells. The receptor was isolated from an adult in good health and CMV-seronegative. The chain joins TRBV27 to TRBJ2-1, with a possible D match to TRBD1 (6 bases). Source material: memory CD4+ T cells from blood. CDR3 coding DNA: TGTGCCAGCAGTGGGACCCTGGACAGCCGGGGCCCCTCCTACAATGAGCAGTTCTTC. It specifies CASSGTLDSRGPSYNEQFF.